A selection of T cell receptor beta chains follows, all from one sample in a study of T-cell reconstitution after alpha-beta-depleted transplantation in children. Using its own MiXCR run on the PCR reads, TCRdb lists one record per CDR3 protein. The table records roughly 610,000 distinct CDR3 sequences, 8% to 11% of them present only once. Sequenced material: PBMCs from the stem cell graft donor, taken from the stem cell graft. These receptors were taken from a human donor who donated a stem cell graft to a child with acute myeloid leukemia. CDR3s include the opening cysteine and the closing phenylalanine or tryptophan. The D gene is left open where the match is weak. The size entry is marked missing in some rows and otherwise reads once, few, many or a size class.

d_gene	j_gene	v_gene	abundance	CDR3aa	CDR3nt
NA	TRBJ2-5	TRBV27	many	CASSSGTRGTQYF	TGTGCCAGCAGTTCAGGGACCCGAGGGACCCAGTACTTC
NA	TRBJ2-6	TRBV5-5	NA	CASSLTVTSGANVLTF	TGTGCCAGCAGCCTGACAGTTACCTCTGGGGCCAACGTCCTGACTTTC
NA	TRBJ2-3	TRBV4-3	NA	CASSQAVGTDTQYF	TGCGCCAGCAGCCAAGCGGTAGGCACAGATACGCAGTATTTT
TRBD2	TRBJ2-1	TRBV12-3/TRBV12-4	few	CASSLRVGSGILNEQFF	TGTGCCAGCAGTTTAAGGGTGGGTAGCGGGATCCTCAATGAGCAGTTCTTC
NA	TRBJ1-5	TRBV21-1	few	CASSKEEQGWDNQPQHF	TGTGCCAGCAGCAAAGAGGAACAGGGTTGGGACAATCAGCCCCAGCATTTT
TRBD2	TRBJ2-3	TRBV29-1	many	CSAQRRAGEFPDTQYF	TGCAGCGCACAGAGGAGGGCGGGAGAATTCCCAGATACGCAGTATTTT
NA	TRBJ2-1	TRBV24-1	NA	CATSDLTGTHSSGEQFF	TGTGCCACCAGTGATCTCACCGGGACTCACTCAAGCGGTGAGCAGTTCTTC
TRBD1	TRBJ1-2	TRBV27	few	CASRRQGGTYGYTF	TGTGCCAGCAGAAGACAGGGGGGTACCTATGGCTACACCTTC
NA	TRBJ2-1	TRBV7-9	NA	CASSPGAQGGLKEQFF	TGTGCCAGCAGCCCGGGGGCGCAAGGGGGCCTCAAGGAGCAGTTCTTC
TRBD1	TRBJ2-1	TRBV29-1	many	CGSGTGAYEQFF	TGCGGGTCGGGGACAGGGGCATATGAGCAGTTCTTC
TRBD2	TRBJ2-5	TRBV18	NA	CASSPTHLGTKGLQETQYF	TGTGCCAGCTCACCAACCCACCTCGGGACTAAGGGCCTCCAAGAGACCCAGTACTTC
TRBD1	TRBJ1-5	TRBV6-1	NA	CASSPTHRGVDQPQHF	TGTGCCAGCAGTCCGACCCACAGGGGTGTGGATCAGCCCCAGCATTTT
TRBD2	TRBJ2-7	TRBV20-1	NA	CSARDLGTGGPGEQYF	TGCAGTGCTAGAGATCTGGGGACGGGAGGGCCAGGGGAGCAGTACTTC
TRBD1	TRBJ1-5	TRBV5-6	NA	CASSSDRGSRGGRVYQPQHF	TGTGCCAGCAGCTCGGACAGGGGATCGCGGGGAGGTAGGGTATATCAGCCCCAGCATTTT
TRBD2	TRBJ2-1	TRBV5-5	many	CASSRPASGGGNEQFF	TGTGCCAGCAGCCGGCCCGCTTCGGGAGGAGGGAATGAGCAGTTCTTC
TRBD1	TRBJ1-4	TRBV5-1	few	CASRASGTVAEKLFF	TGCGCCAGCAGGGCCAGCGGGACAGTGGCTGAAAAACTGTTTTTT
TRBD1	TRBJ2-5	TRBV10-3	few	CAISSQGATQETQYF	TGTGCCATCAGTAGCCAGGGGGCCACCCAAGAGACCCAGTACTTC
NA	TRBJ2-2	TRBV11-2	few	CASSLYSPLRQNTGELFF	TGTGCCAGCAGCCTCTATAGCCCATTGAGGCAGAACACCGGGGAGCTGTTTTTT
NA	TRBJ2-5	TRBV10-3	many	CAISGTGDETQYF	TGTGCCATCAGTGGGACGGGGGATGAGACCCAGTACTTC
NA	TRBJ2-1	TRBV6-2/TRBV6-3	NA	CASRDIGGLSYNEQFF	TGTGCCAGCAGAGATATAGGTGGCCTCTCCTACAATGAGCAGTTCTTC
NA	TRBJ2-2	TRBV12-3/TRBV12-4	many	CASSSGQPNTGELFF	TGTGCCAGCAGTTCAGGGCAGCCGAACACCGGGGAGCTGTTTTTT
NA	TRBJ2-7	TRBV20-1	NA	CSASSPRDMNF	TGCAGTGCTAGCTCCCCCAGGGATATGAACTTC
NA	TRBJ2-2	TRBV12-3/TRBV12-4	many	CASTTDSNTGELFF	TGTGCCAGCACCACAGATTCTAACACCGGGGAGCTGTTTTTT
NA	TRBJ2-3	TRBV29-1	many	CSVEARKGTDTQYF	TGCAGCGTTGAGGCTAGAAAAGGCACAGATACGCAGTATTTT
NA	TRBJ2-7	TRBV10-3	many	CAISSGVGYEQYF	TGTGCCATCAGTTCAGGGGTAGGCTACGAGCAGTACTTC
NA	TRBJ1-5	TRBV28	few	CASMESNQPQHF	TGTGCCAGCATGGAGAGCAATCAGCCCCAGCATTTT
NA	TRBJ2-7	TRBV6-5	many	CASRSGSREQYF	TGTGCCAGCAGGTCGGGGTCCCGCGAGCAGTACTTC
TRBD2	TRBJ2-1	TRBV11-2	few	CASSLVGRDGDEQFF	TGTGCCAGCAGCTTAGTCGGGAGGGATGGCGATGAGCAGTTCTTC
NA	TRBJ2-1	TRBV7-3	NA	CASSVDDYNEQFF	TGTGCCAGCAGTGTTGACGACTACAATGAGCAGTTCTTC
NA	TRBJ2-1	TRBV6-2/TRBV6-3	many	CASSYSTGRNFANSYNEQFF	TGTGCCAGCAGTTACTCGACGGGAAGAAACTTTGCTAACTCCTACAATGAGCAGTTCTTC
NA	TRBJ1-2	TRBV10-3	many	CAISEGTGTHLTYGYTF	TGTGCCATCAGTGAGGGGACCGGGACCCATCTTACGTATGGCTACACCTTC
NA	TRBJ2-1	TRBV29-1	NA	CSVEFPEGVLANEQFF	TGCAGCGTTGAGTTCCCGGAGGGGGTATTAGCCAATGAGCAGTTCTTC
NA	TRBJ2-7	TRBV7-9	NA	CASSLGQPPYEQYF	TGTGCCAGCAGCCTCGGACAGCCTCCCTACGAGCAGTACTTC
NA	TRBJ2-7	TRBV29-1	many	CSVEDNDDYEQYF	TGCAGCGTTGAAGACAACGACGACTACGAGCAGTACTTC
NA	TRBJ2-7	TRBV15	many	CATSRGKGVSGYEQYF	TGTGCCACCAGCAGAGGCAAGGGAGTTTCAGGATACGAGCAGTACTTC
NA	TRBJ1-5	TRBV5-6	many	CASSLAVGGQGHQPQHF	TGTGCCAGCAGCTTGGCCGTGGGGGGTCAGGGCCATCAGCCCCAGCATTTT
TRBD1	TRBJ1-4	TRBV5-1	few	CASSFGPGQGNEKLFF	TGCGCCAGCAGCTTTGGTCCGGGACAGGGGAATGAAAAACTGTTTTTT
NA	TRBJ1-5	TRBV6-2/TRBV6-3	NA	CASSPGQWQPQHF	TGTGCCAGCAGTCCCGGACAGTGGCAGCCCCAGCATTTT
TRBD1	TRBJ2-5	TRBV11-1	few	CASSWGQGRETQYF	TGTGCCAGCAGCTGGGGACAGGGGAGAGAGACCCAGTACTTC
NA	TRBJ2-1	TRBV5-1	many	CASSSNSGNYNEQFF	TGCGCCAGCAGCTCAAATAGCGGTAACTACAATGAGCAGTTCTTC
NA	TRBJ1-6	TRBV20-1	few	CSAWGGDPYNSPLHF	TGCAGTGCTTGGGGGGGGGACCCCTATAATTCACCCCTCCACTTT
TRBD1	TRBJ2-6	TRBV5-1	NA	CASSSTQGSLNSGANVLTF	TGCGCCAGCAGCTCAACACAGGGGTCCCTTAACTCTGGGGCCAACGTCCTGACTTTC
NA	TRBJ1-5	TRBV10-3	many	CAISETDSSNQPQHF	TGTGCCATCAGTGAGACCGACAGTAGCAATCAGCCCCAGCATTTT
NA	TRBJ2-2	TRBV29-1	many	CSVCYVSGELFF	TGCAGCGTTTGTTATGTCTCCGGGGAGCTGTTTTTT
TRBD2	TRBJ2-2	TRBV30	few	CAWSALAGAGELFF	TGTGCCTGGAGTGCCCTAGCGGGAGCCGGGGAGCTGTTTTTT
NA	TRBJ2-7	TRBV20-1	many	CSARAGTLTSYEQYF	TGCAGTGCTAGAGCGGGGACGTTAACGTCCTACGAGCAGTACTTC
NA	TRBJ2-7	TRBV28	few	CASSLFRGPANEQYF	TGTGCCAGCAGTTTATTTCGGGGACCGGCCAACGAGCAGTACTTC
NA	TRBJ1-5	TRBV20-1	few	CSARRRSLRNSNQPQHF	TGCAGTGCTAGACGACGGAGTCTCCGAAATAGCAATCAGCCCCAGCATTTT
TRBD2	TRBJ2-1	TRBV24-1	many	CATRAGGPTNEQFF	TGTGCCACCAGGGCGGGAGGCCCTACGAATGAGCAGTTCTTC
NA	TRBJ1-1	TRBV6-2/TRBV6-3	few	CASRNGQATEAFF	TGTGCCAGCAGGAATGGACAAGCGACTGAAGCTTTCTTT
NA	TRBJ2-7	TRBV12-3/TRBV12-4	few	CASSLFVNEQYF	TGTGCCAGCAGTCTGTTTGTGAACGAGCAGTACTTC
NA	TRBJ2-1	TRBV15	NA	CATRTSSYNEQFF	TGTGCCACCAGAACAAGCTCCTACAATGAGCAGTTCTTC
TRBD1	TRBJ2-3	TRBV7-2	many	CASSPGTGFRDTQYF	TGTGCCAGCAGCCCCGGGACAGGGTTTCGGGATACGCAGTATTTT
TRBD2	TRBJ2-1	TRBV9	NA	CASSLQTSGGFYNEQFF	TGTGCCAGCAGCTTACAGACCAGCGGGGGCTTTTACAATGAGCAGTTCTTC
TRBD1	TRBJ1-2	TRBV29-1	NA	CSVRPGQGIDGYTF	TGCAGCGTTCGGCCGGGACAGGGGATCGATGGCTACACCTTC